The 23 T cell receptor beta chains reported below all come from one sample, sequenced in a study of blood T cell repertoires in COVID-19. TCRdb's table, derived via immunoSEQ multiplex PCR, lists solely in-frame clones and lacks some. This sample has approximately 300,000 clones, with around 85% found just once. The sample comprised PBMCs or T cells enriched from blood (not recorded which). These receptors all stem from a woman aged 25 to 39 who had been exposed to COVID-19.

This chain uses TRBV5-1 with TRBJ2-1; 8 nucleotides align to TRBD2. Trimming removed 3 bases from V and 3 bases from J; junction bases left unmatched: 2. The germline V gene encodes CDR1 SGHRS and CDR2 YFSETQ. CDR3 length equals 14 residues. The CDR3 DNA reads as TGCGCCAGCAGCTCAACTAGCGGCTACAATGAGCAGTTCTTC. It encodes CASSSTSGYNEQFF. Looking up the rest from reference TRBV5-1 and TRBJ2-1 gives the full variable domain: KAGVTQTPRYLIKTRGQQVTLSCSPISGHRSVSWYQQTPGQGLQFLFEYFSETQRNKGNFPGRFSGRQFSNSRSEMNVSTLELGDSALYLCASSSTSGYNEQFFGPGTRLTVL.

J is TRBJ2-7 and V is TRBV14; D is unclear. V lost 1 base and J 4 bases, leaving 11 bases between the germline ends. Germline CDR1 is SGHDN and CDR2 is FVKESK. The CDR3 is made up of 14 amino acids. CDR3 protein: CASSQVGGQYEQYF. The CDR3 DNA reads as TGTGCCAGCAGCCAAGTAGGTGGGCAATACGAGCAGTACTTC.

The V and J genes are TRBV7-2 and TRBJ2-1; weak D call: TRBD2 (6 bases). Trimming removed 9 bases at V and 2 bases at J, with 14 bases between. Germline loops: CDR1 SGHTA, CDR2 FQGNSA. The CDR3 spans 14 residues. The CDR3 reads CASPGERAYNEQFF. Here the CDR3 DNA reads TGTGCCAGTCCGGGGGAGAGGGCCTACAATGAGCAGTTCTTC.

The V and J genes are TRBV5-1 and TRBJ1-5; 9 nucleotides match TRBD1. After removal of 4 bases from V and 2 bases from J, the junction contained 7 bases not matched to a gene. Germline CDR1 reads SGHRS; CDR2 reads YFSETQ. The CDR3 totals 16 residues. The CDR3 DNA sequence: TGCGCCAGCAGCCCCAATACAGGGGGCGGCAATCAGCCCCAGCATTTT. The encoded protein is CASSPNTGGGNQPQHF.

The V gene is TRBV19, the J gene TRBJ1-2; 9 positions agree with TRBD1. Per the germline V gene, CDR1 is LNHDA and CDR2 is SQIVND (reference sequence). The J segment lost 1 base and the V segment lost 1 base, leaving 4 bases of the junction unmatched. This CDR3 has 16 amino acids. The CDR3 coding sequence is TGTGCCAGTAGTATAGCGCCGGGACAGGGTAACTATGGCTACACCTTC. It specifies CASSIAPGQGNYGYTF.

The chain recombines TRBV19 with TRBJ2-2; 9 bases align to TRBD1. V trimming: 4 bases; J trimming: 3 bases; junction bases outside the gene matches: 9. This CDR3 has 17 amino acids. Germline values: CDR1 LNHDA, CDR2 SQIVND (reference sequence). The CDR3 loop is CASSRTGALSYTGELFF. In DNA form, the CDR3 reads TGTGCCAGTAGTAGGACAGGGGCTCTTTCTTACACCGGGGAGCTGTTTTTT.

The table lists this clone with a few counts. The chain has TRBV28 and TRBJ2-7; D ambiguous. CDR1 MDHEN and CDR2 SYDVKM come from the germline V gene. The CDR3 covers 11 residues. The ends were cut back, 9 bases at V and 7 bases at J, with 13 bases in the middle. CDR3 region: CASVGSSEQYF. As DNA, the CDR3 is TGTGCCAGTGTTGGCTCGTCGGAGCAGTACTTC.

J is TRBJ1-5 and V is TRBV19, with D hard to call. V lost 2 bases and J lost 2, with 4 bases in between. This CDR3 has 13 amino acids. CDR1 and CDR2 from the germline V gene are LNHDA and SQIVND (reference sequence). CDR3 sequence: CASSITGNQPQHF. The CDR3 DNA is TGTGCCAGTAGTATAACGGGCAATCAGCCCCAGCATTTT.

The chain combines TRBV4-1 with TRBJ2-1; 13 positions agree with TRBD2. There are 16 residues in the CDR3. Trimming removed 1 base from V and 8 bases from J; junction bases left unmatched: 5. Germline V gene lookup returns CDR1 MGHRA and CDR2 YSYEKL. The CDR3 bases are TGCGCCAGCAGCCAAGCGTTGACTAGCGGGAGGTATGAGCAGTTCTTC. This gives the protein CASSQALTSGRYEQFF.

The rearrangement joins TRBV2 to TRBJ1-2; D not resolved. The germline V and J ends were trimmed by 6 bases and 8 bases, with 16 bases remaining between them. The germline V gene encodes CDR1 SNHLY and CDR2 FYNNEI. The CDR3 covers 13 residues. The DNA for the CDR3 is TGTGCCAGCAGCGCCGACACCCCGGGGGGCTACACCTTC. Protein sequence: CASSADTPGGYTF.

The chain has TRBV24-1 and TRBJ2-2; 9 nucleotides align to TRBD2. V was clipped by 3 bases and J by 4 bases; unmatched bases: 5. The CDR3 is 16 amino acids. Germline assignment: CDR1 KGHDR and CDR2 SFDVKD. The chain's CDR3 is CATSDPSGGITGELFF. CDR3 DNA: TGTGCCACCAGTGATCCCAGCGGGGGGATCACCGGGGAGCTGTTTTTT.

This chain links TRBV3-1 (or the pseudogene TRBV3-2) with TRBJ2-6, with D perhaps matching TRBD2 (7 bases). The V end lost 4 bases, the J end lost 4 bases, and 23 bases lay between the germline ends. There are 19 residues in the CDR3. Germline V gene sequence: CDR1 LGHDT, CDR2 YNNKEL (reference sequence). The CDR3: CASSLLAVGGASGANVLTF. The CDR3 DNA follows: TGTGCCAGCAGCCTCCTAGCCGTGGGGGGGGCGTCCGGGGCCAACGTCCTGACTTTC.

Comments on this clone: Other DNA sequences from this sample encode an identical CDR3 as well. The chain has TRBV28 and TRBJ2-2; the D gene is possibly TRBD1 (6 bases). V was cut by 6 bases and J by 6 bases, with 11 bases left in between. Germline values: CDR1 MDHEN, CDR2 SYDVKM. The CDR3 is 13 residues long. CDR3: CASSLQGAGELFF. The DNA of the CDR3 is TGTGCCAGCAGCTTACAGGGCGCCGGGGAGCTGTTTTTT.

V and J are TRBV7-2 and TRBJ2-5, with a tentative D call TRBD1 (6 bases). Germline assignment: CDR1 SGHTA and CDR2 FQGNSA. The CDR3 contains 14 residues. Trimming shortened V by 3 bases and J by 2 bases, and 10 bases separated the two germline ends. CDR3 residues: CASSFTGIQETQYF. CDR3 coding DNA: TGTGCCAGCAGCTTCACAGGGATACAAGAGACCCAGTACTTC.

The J gene is TRBJ1-6, the V gene TRBV6-1; D not resolved. Germline loops: CDR1 MNHNS, CDR2 SASEGT. The CDR3 covers 13 residues. Deletions cut 8 bases from V and 7 bases from J, with 12 bases between. The CDR3: CASSVERNSPLHF. CDR3 DNA: TGTGCCAGCTCTGTTGAGAGAAATTCACCCCTCCACTTT.

The rearrangement uses TRBV7-3 and TRBJ1-4; D remains unclear. This CDR3 region has 13 residues. The germline V gene encodes CDR1 SGHTA and CDR2 FQGTGA. The germline V and J ends were trimmed by 3 bases and 8 bases, with 10 bases remaining between them. For the CDR3, the DNA is TGTGCCAGCAGCTTTCTCGATCAGGAAAAACTGTTTTTT. Protein sequence: CASSFLDQEKLFF.

The V call is TRBV4-1, the J call TRBJ1-2; D may be TRBD1 (5 bases). V lost 0 bases to trimming and J lost 7 bases, with 12 bases between them. Germline V gene data show CDR1 as MGHRA and CDR2 as YSYEKL. The CDR3 totals 14 residues. The CDR3 loop reads CASSQDAGFRGYTF. CDR3 in DNA: TGCGCCAGCAGCCAAGATGCAGGGTTTCGTGGCTACACCTTC.

The genes are TRBV10-1 and TRBJ1-1, with a weak D call TRBD1 (6 bases). V dropped 10 bases and J dropped 7 bases, with 16 bases sitting between them. Germline CDR1 and CDR2: WNHNN and SYGVQD (reference sequence). The CDR3 loop spans 12 amino acids. CDR3 coding DNA: TGCGCCACCTCCGACAGGTTCGATGAAGCTTTCTTT. Its translation is CATSDRFDEAFF.

This clone was seen only once. The chain joins TRBV19 to TRBJ1-1; D unresolved. Trimming removed 6 bases from V and 7 bases from J, with 15 bases in between. Germline values: CDR1 LNHDA, CDR2 SQIVND (reference sequence). CDR3 length: 13 amino acids. This CDR3 is CASSIKSPYEAFF. The CDR3 nucleotides are TGTGCCAGTAGCATTAAATCCCCCTATGAAGCTTTCTTT.

The chain is built from TRBV7-9 and TRBJ2-3; 9 bases fit TRBD2. The CDR3 has 16 residues. Germline V gene data show CDR1 as SEHNR and CDR2 as FQNEAQ (reference sequence). J lost 1 base, V lost 2 bases, and 4 bases had no gene match. CDR3 DNA sequence: TGTGCCAGCAGCTTATATGCGGGAGGGGGCACAGATACGCAGTATTTT. Amino acid sequence: CASSLYAGGGTDTQYF.

This chain connects TRBV9 to TRBJ1-6; 9 bases fit TRBD1. The junction had 4 bases not matched to a gene; V was cut back by 0 bases and J by 9 bases. The CDR3 consists of 15 residues. The germline V gene encodes CDR1 SGDLS and CDR2 YYNGEE. CDR3 protein: CASSVGDRASSPLHF. The DNA for the CDR3 is TGTGCCAGCAGCGTAGGGGACAGGGCAAGTTCACCCCTCCACTTT.

The V call is TRBV29-1, the J call TRBJ2-7; a possible D gene is TRBD1 (6 bases). CDR1 SQVTM and CDR2 ANQGSEA come from the germline V gene. The CDR3 totals 12 residues. Between the trimmed V and J ends, which lost 5 bases and 3 bases, there was a span of 11 bases. DNA of the CDR3: TGCAGCGTTAGTCAGACAGGCTACGAGCAGTACTTC. Amino acids: CSVSQTGYEQYF.

This chain uses TRBV28 with TRBJ1-2, with 7 bases that match TRBD1. The CDR3 extends over 16 amino acids. Per germline, CDR1 MDHEN and CDR2 SYDVKM. V lost 5 bases, J lost 2 bases, and 11 bases stayed unmatched. Here the CDR3 DNA reads TGTGCCAGCAGTGCCCCATCCGAGGGGGCGAACTATGGCTACACCTTC. Translated: CASSAPSEGANYGYTF.